This T cell receptor (beta chain) appears in the sequencing data of a study of cytomegalovirus exposure and HLA in healthy donors. Regarding the study as a whole: In a later analysis, at a false discovery rate of 0.05, approximately 15,000 TCR beta sequences matched HLA alleles. In an earlier analysis, in 620 or so donors, most V segments appeared productive either ~90% or ~30% of the time.

All donors participated as healthy donors of bone marrow. Though probably carrying unrecorded immune exposures, donors were nominally healthy at sampling. A word on this clone: Its antigen remains unidentified.

Use of 60 Vbeta and 13 Jbeta primers characterized the PCR. Only in-frame clones appear in the TCRdb table, and some are missing; sequencing was by immunoSEQ multiplex PCR. The sample holds some 150,000 clones, around three fifths seen once. Trimming took 3 bases from V and 7 from J; bases not matched to a gene: 6. Germline V gives CDR1 SGHNT, CDR2 YYREEE (reference sequence). The CDR3 runs 15 residues. The chain recombines TRBV5-4 with TRBJ2-2, with 10 positions matching TRBD1. Sequenced: PBMCs. This receptor was identified in a middle-aged woman in good health and CMV-seronegative. CDR3 sequence reads: CASSSPDRGYGELFF. The CDR3 nucleotides read TGTGCCAGCAGCTCCCCGGACAGGGGGTACGGGGAGCTGTTTTTT.